This T cell receptor (beta chain) was profiled in a study of blood T cell repertoires in COVID-19. The overall study: Sample material is recorded as cDNA or gDNA derived from T cells, B-cell-depleted T cells, or PBMCs.

The CDR3 is made up of 11 amino acids. Per germline, CDR1 MDHEN and CDR2 SYDVKM. V shed 6 bases and J shed 5 bases, with 4 bases lying between them. Measured with immunoSEQ multiplex PCR; TCRdb has only the in-frame clones, and not every one. The sample lists tens of thousands of clones; about 88% were seen once. This TCR derives from a woman aged 80 or over with active COVID-19. J is TRBJ1-4 and V is TRBV28; D is ambiguous. Sequencing was performed on peripheral blood. The CDR3 DNA is TGTGCCAGCAGACACAATGAAAAACTGTTTTTT. It translates to CASRHNEKLFF.